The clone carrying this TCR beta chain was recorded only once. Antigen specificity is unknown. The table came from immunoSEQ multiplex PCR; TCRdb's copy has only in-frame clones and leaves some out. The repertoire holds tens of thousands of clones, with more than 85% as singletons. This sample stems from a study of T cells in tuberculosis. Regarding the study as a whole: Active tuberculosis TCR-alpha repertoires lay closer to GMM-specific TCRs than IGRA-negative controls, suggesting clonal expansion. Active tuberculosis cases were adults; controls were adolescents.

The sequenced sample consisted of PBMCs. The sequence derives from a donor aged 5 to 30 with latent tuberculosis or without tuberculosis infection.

The chain's CDR3 is CASSLAHGGSTTQGEQFF. The DNA of the CDR3 is TGTGCCAGCAGCTTAGCCCACGGCGGCAGTACTACTCAGGGTGAGCAGTTCTTC. This chain links TRBV11-3 with TRBJ2-1, with a possible D match to TRBD1 (5 bases). Trimming left V 1 base short and J 9 bases short, with 25 bases between. Germline V gives CDR1 SGHNT, CDR2 YENEEA. CDR3 length equals 18 residues.